A selection of T cell receptor beta chains follows, all from one sample in a study of Graves' ophthalmopathy and Graves' hyperthyroidism. From the multiplex PCR reads, TCRdb called clonotypes with MiXCR, one entry per CDR3 protein. The sample includes roughly 380,000 distinct CDR3 sequences, approximately 15% seen only once; the top ten take around 7%. Sequenced material: peripheral blood. Receptor source: a woman between 18 and 30 years old with stable Graves' hyperthyroidism. Both conserved end residues are trimmed from each CDR3. A D gene is named only where the DNA matches it firmly.

V gene	J gene	D gene	CDR3 length	CDR3 protein
TRBV6-5	TRBJ1-2	NA	12	ASSSSGTFYGYT
TRBV12-3/TRBV12-4	TRBJ2-2	NA	10	ASSSSTGELF
TRBV2	TRBJ1-6	TRBD1	16	ASSSGWDRGLVGSPLH
TRBV12-3/TRBV12-4	TRBJ1-6	NA	13	ASSSPLEQNSPLH
TRBV7-2	TRBJ2-7	NA	13	ASSTLQASGYEQY
TRBV6-5	TRBJ2-7	NA	9	ASSYGSEQY
TRBV6-2/TRBV6-3	TRBJ2-6	NA	12	ASTHRAGANVLT
TRBV10-3	TRBJ1-1	TRBD1	11	ASWTGGSTEAF
TRBV24-1	TRBJ1-5	NA	11	ATSGPSNQPQH
TRBV2	TRBJ2-7	NA	13	ASSEGVGLTYEQY
TRBV5-1	TRBJ1-1	NA	14	ASTPGSRILNTEAF
TRBV28	TRBJ1-1	TRBD1	15	ASSPISRAGGVIEAF
TRBV4-1	TRBJ1-6	NA	15	ASSHLQDEGGHKPLH
TRBV4-1	TRBJ1-6	NA	15	ASSQIQGRQSNSPLH
TRBV2	TRBJ1-3	NA	11	ASSRRFRNTIY
TRBV6-5	TRBJ2-5	NA	14	ASRPLSSGEVETQY
TRBV2	TRBJ2-7	TRBD2	10	ASRGGLNEQY
TRBV19	TRBJ2-2	NA	17	ASSPLSTGRGSNTGELF
TRBV4-1	TRBJ2-5	NA	11	ASSQVVQETQY
TRBV6-1	TRBJ2-7	NA	12	ASSRDLSSYEQY
TRBV29-1	TRBJ1-5	NA	10	SVSVGEQPQH
TRBV11-2	TRBJ2-7	NA	12	ASSLEHGPYEQY
TRBV6-1	TRBJ2-7	TRBD1	12	ASRESGQGYEQY
TRBV6-1	TRBJ1-1	TRBD1	13	ASSVGQGWEGEAF
TRBV6-2/TRBV6-3	TRBJ1-3	NA	13	ASSYSTRDGNTIY
TRBV6-4	TRBJ1-1	NA	11	ASSERDNTEAF
TRBV19	TRBJ1-2	NA	10	ASSLGTFGYT
TRBV7-8	TRBJ2-1	NA	9	ASSGGGPLF
TRBV29-1	TRBJ1-1	NA	10	SVSTGVTEAF
TRBV11-2	TRBJ2-5	NA	14	ASSLGGGGRVETQY
TRBV12-5	TRBJ2-4	NA	14	ASASRDPNSKNIQY
TRBV2	TRBJ2-5	NA	12	ASSTGTYQETQY
TRBV27	TRBJ1-2	NA	11	ASSPWTSYGYT
TRBV2	TRBJ2-6	NA	15	ASSVMGMGSGANVLT
TRBV28	TRBJ1-5	NA	15	ASTLVGSGDSNQPQH
TRBV7-8	TRBJ2-7	TRBD1	15	ASSLLDRTGEAYEQY
TRBV29-1	TRBJ2-5	TRBD2	10	SVLAGEETQY
TRBV6-1	TRBJ1-5	NA	12	ASRFWGFNQPQH
TRBV6-5	TRBJ2-7	NA	13	ASSFYRDTTYEQY
TRBV12-3/TRBV12-4	TRBJ1-1	NA	12	ASSQTRRNTEAF
TRBV6-6	TRBJ1-5	TRBD1	18	ASSYGGGQGAQYSNQPQH
TRBV2	TRBJ2-7	NA	10	ASKRGGNEQY
TRBV6-5	TRBJ2-4	TRBD1	11	ASSRDRKNIQY
TRBV2	TRBJ2-7	NA	14	ASSEGVGILAYEQY
TRBV7-3	TRBJ1-2	NA	13	ASSLIAGSGYGYT
TRBV25-1	TRBJ2-2	NA	13	ASSSLDLNTGELF
TRBV29-1	TRBJ2-5	NA	11	SVEVSSSETQY
TRBV9	TRBJ2-5	NA	13	ASSQGNLYQETQY
TRBV20-1	TRBJ1-5	TRBD1	13	SAAQGSGVNQPQH
TRBV6-2/TRBV6-3	TRBJ2-2	TRBD1	13	ASSSGTGFTGELF